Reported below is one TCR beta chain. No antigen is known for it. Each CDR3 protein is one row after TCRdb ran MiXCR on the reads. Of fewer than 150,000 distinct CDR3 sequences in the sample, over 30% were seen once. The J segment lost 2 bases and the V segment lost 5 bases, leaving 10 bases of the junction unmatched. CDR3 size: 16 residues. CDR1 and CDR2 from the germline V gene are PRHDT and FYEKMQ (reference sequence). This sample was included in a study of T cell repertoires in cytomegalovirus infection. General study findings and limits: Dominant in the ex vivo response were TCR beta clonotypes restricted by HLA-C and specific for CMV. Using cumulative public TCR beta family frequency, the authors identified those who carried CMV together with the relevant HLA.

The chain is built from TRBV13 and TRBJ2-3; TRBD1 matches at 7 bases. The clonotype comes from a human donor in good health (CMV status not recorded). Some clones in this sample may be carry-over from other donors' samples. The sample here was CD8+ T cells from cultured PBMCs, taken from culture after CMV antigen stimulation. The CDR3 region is CASSPTGTVNTDTQYF. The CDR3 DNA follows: TGTGCCAGCAGCCCTACCGGGACAGTGAACACAGATACGCAGTATTTT. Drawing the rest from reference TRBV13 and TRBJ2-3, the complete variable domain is AAGVIQSPRHLIKEKRETATLKCYPIPRHDTVYWYQQGPGQDPQFLISFYEKMQSDKGSIPDRFSAQQFSDYHSELNMSSLELGDSALYFCASSPTGTVNTDTQYFGPGTRLTVL.